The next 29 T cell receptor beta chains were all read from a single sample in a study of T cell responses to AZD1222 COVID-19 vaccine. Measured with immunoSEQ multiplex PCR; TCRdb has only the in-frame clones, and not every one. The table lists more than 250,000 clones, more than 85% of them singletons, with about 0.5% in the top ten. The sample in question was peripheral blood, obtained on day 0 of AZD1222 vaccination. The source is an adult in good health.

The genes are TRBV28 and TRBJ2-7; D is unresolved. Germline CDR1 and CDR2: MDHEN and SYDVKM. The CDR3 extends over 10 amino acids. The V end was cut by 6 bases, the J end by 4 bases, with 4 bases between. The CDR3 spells CASSHYEQYF. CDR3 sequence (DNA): TGTGCCAGCAGCCATTACGAGCAGTACTTC.

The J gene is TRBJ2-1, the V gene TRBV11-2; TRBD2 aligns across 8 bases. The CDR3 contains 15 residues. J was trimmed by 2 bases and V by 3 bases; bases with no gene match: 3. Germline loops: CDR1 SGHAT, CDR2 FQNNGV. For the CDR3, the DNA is TGTGCCAGCAGCTTCGGTAGCGGGGCCTACAATGAGCAGTTCTTC. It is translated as CASSFGSGAYNEQFF. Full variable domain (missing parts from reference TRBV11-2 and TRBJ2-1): EAGVAQSPRYKIIEKRQSVAFWCNPISGHATLYWYQQILGQGPKLLIQFQNNGVVDDSQLPKDRFSAERLKGVDSTLKIQPAKLEDSAVYLCASSFGSGAYNEQFFGPGTRLTVL.

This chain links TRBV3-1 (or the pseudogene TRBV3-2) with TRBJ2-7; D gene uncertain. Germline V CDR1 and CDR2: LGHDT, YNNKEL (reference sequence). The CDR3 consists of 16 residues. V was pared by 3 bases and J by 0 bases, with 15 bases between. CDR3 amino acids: CASSQAPLGASYEQYF. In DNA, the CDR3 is TGTGCCAGCAGCCAGGCCCCCCTGGGTGCCTCCTACGAGCAGTACTTC.

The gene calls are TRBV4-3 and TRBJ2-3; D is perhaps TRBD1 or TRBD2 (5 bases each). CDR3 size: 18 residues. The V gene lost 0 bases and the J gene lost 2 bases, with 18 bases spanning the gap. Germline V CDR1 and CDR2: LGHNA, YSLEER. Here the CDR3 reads CASSQDPTGSGYTDTQYF. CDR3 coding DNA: TGCGCCAGCAGCCAAGATCCCACAGGAAGCGGATACACAGATACGCAGTATTTT.

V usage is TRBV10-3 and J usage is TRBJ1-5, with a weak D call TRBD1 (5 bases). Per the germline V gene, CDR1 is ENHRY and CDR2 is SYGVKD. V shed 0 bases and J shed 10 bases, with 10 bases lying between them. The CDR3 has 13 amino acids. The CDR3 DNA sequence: TGTGCCATCAGTGAGTCCGACAGCGCCCCCCAGCATTTT. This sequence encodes CAISESDSAPQHF.

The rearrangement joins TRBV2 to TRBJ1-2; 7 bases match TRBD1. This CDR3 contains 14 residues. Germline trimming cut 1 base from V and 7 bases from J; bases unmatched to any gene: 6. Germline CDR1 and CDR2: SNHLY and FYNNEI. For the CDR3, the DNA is TGTGCCAGCAGTGAAGTCGGGGACAGAGTTGGCTACACCTTC. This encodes CASSEVGDRVGYTF.

The DNA of the CDR3 is TGTGCCAGCAGCCAGGCCGCAGACCATGAAAAACTGTTTTTT. It encodes CASSQAADHEKLFF. This sequence joins TRBV11-1 and TRBJ1-4; D not certain. Trimming removed 5 bases at V and 6 bases at J, with 13 bases between. The germline V gene encodes CDR1 SGHAT and CDR2 FQDESV (reference sequence). The CDR3 contains 14 residues.

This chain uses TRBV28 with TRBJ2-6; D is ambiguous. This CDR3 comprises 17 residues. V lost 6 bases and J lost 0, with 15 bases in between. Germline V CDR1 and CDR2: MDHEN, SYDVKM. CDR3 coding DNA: TGTGCCAGCAGGGGTCGGACCTCCAGCTCTGGGGCCAACGTCCTGACTTTC. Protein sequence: CASRGRTSSSGANVLTF.

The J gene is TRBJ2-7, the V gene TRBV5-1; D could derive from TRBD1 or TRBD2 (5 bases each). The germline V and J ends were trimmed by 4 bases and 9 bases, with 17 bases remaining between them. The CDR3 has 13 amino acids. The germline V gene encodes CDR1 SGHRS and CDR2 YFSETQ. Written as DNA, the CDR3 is TGCGCCAGCAGCCTCGGGGCGACGGAGGCGCAGTACTTC. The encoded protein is CASSLGATEAQYF.

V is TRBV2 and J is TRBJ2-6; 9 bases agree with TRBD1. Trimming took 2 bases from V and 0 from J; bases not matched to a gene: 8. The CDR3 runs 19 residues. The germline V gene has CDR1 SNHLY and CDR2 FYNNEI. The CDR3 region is CASSEIGTGRSSGANVLTF. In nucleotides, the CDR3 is TGTGCCAGCAGTGAAATCGGGACAGGGAGAAGCTCTGGGGCCAACGTCCTGACTTTC.

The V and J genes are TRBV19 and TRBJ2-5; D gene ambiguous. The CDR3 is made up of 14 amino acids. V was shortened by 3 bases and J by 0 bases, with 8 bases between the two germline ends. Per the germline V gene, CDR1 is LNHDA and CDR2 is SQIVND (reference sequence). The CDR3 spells CASSMGWNQETQYF. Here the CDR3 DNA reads TGTGCCAGTAGTATGGGCTGGAACCAAGAGACCCAGTACTTC. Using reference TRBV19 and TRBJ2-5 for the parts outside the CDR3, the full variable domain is DGGITQSPKYLFRKEGQNVTLSCEQNLNHDAMYWYRQDPGQGLRLIYYSQIVNDFQKGDIAEGYSVSREKKESFPLTVTSAQKNPTAFYLCASSMGWNQETQYFGPGTRLLVL.

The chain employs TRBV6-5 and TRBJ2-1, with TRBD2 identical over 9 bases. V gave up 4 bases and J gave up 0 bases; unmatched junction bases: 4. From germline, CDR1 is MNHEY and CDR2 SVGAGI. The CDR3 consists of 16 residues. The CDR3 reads CASSWTSDSSYNEQFF. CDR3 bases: TGTGCCAGCAGTTGGACTAGCGACAGCTCCTACAATGAGCAGTTCTTC.

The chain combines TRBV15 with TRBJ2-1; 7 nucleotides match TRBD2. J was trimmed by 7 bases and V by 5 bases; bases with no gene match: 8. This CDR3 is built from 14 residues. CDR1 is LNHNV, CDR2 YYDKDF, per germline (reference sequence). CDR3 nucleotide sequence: TGTGCCACCAGCCCCGGGAGGACCGGAAATGAGCAGTTCTTC. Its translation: CATSPGRTGNEQFF.

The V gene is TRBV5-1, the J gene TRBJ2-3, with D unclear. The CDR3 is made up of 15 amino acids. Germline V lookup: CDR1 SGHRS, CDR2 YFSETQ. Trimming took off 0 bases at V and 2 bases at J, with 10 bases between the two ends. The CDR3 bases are TGCGCCAGCAGCTTGGAGGGCAGGTTCACAGATACGCAGTATTTT. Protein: CASSLEGRFTDTQYF. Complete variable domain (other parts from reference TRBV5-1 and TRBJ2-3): KAGVTQTPRYLIKTRGQQVTLSCSPISGHRSVSWYQQTPGQGLQFLFEYFSETQRNKGNFPGRFSGRQFSNSRSEMNVSTLELGDSALYLCASSLEGRFTDTQYFGPGTRLTVL.

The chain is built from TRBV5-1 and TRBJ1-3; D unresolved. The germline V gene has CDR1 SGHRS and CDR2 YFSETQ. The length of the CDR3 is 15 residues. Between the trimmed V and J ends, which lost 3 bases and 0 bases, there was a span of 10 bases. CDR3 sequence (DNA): TGCGCCAGCAGCTCGGACGTACACTCTGGAAACACCATATATTTT. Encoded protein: CASSSDVHSGNTIYF.

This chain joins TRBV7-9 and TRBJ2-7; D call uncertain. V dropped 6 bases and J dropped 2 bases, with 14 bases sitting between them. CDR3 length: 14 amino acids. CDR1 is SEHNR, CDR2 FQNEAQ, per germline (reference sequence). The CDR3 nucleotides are TGTGCCAGCAGTCGCCTTTCCGGACCCTACGAGCAGTACTTC. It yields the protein CASSRLSGPYEQYF.

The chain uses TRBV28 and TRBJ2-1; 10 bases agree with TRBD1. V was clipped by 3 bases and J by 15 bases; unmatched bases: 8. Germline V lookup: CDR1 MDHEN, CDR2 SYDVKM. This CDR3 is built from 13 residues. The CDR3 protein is CASSFFGTGVLFF. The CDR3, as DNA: TGTGCCAGCAGTTTTTTTGGGACAGGGGTTTTGTTCTTC.

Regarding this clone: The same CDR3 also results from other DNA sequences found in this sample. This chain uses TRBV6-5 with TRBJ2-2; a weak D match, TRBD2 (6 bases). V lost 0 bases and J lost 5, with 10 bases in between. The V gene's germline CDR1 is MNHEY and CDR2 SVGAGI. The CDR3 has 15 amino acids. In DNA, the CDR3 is TGTGCCAGCAGTTACTCGACCGGGGGAACCGGGGAGCTGTTTTTT. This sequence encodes CASSYSTGGTGELFF.

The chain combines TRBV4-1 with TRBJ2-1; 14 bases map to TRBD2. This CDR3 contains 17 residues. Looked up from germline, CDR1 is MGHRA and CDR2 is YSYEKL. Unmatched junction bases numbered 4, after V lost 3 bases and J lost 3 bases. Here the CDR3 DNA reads TGCGCCAGCAGCCAGGGACTAGCGGGAGTTATCTACAATGAGCAGTTCTTC. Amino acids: CASSQGLAGVIYNEQFF.

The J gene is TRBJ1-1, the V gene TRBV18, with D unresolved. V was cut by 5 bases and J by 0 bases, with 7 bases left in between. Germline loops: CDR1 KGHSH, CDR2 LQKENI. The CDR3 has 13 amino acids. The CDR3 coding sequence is TGTGCCAGCTCAGCTTCAATGAACACTGAAGCTTTCTTT. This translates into CASSASMNTEAFF. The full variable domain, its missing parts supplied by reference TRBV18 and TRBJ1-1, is NAGVMQNPRHLVRRRGQEARLRCSPMKGHSHVYWYRQLPEEGLKFMVYLQKENIIDESGMPKERFSAEFPKEGPSILRIQQVVRGDSAAYFCASSASMNTEAFFGQGTRLTVV.

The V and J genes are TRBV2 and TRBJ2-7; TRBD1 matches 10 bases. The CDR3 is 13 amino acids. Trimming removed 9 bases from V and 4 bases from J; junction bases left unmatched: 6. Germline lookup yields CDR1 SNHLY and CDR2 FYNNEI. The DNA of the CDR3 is TGTGCCAGTCAGACAGGGGGCCTATACGAGCAGTACTTC. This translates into CASQTGGLYEQYF.

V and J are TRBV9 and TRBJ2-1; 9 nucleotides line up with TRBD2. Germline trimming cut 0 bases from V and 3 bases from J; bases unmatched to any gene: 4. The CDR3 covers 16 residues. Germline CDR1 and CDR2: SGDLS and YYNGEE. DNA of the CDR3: TGTGCCAGCAGCGTAGGGGCTAGCGGGAACTACAATGAGCAGTTCTTC. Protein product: CASSVGASGNYNEQFF.

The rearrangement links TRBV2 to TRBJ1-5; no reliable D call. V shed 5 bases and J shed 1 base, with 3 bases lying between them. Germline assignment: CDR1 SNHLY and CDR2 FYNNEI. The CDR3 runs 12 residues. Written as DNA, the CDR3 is TGTGCCAGCAGTCAAAGCAATCAGCCCCAGCATTTT. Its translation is CASSQSNQPQHF.

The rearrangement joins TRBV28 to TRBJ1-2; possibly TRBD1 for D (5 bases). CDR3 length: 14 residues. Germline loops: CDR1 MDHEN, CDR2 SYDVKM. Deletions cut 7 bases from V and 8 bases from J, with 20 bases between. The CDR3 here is CASTPGHSGPGYTF. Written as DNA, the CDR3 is TGTGCCAGCACACCAGGACATTCGGGCCCGGGCTACACCTTC.

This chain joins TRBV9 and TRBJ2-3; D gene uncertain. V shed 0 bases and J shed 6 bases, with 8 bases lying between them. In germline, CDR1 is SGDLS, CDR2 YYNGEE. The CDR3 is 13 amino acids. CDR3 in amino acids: CASSVANRDTQYF. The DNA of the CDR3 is TGTGCCAGCAGCGTAGCTAATCGGGATACGCAGTATTTT.

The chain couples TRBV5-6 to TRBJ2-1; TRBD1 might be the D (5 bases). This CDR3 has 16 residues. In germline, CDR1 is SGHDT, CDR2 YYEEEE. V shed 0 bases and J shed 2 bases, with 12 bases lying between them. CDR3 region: CASSLGVQATYNEQFF. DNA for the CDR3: TGTGCCAGCAGCTTGGGGGTACAGGCGACCTACAATGAGCAGTTCTTC.

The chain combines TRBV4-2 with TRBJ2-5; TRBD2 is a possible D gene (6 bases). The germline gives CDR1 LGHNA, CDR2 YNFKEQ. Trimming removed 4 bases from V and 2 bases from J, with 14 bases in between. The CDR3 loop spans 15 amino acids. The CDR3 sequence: CASSPRRGDQETQYF. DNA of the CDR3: TGTGCCAGCAGCCCGCGGCGGGGAGATCAAGAGACCCAGTACTTC.

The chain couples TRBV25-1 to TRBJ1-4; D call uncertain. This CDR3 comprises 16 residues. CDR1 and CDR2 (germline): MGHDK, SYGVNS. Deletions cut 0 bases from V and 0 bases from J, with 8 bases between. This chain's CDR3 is CASSEYLHPTNEKLFF. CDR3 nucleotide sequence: TGTGCCAGCAGTGAATACCTGCACCCAACTAATGAAAAACTGTTTTTT. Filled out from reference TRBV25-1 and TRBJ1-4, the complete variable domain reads EADIYQTPRYLVIGTGKKITLECSQTMGHDKMYWYQQDPGMELHLIHYSYGVNSTEKGDLSSESTVSRIRTEHFPLTLESARPSHTSQYLCASSEYLHPTNEKLFFGSGTQLSVL.

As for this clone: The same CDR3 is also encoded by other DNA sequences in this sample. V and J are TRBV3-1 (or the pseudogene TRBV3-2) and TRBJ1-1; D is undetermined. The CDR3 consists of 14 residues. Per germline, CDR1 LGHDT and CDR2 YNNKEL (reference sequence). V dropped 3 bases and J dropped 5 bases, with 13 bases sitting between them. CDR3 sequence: CASSQPGLGTEAFF. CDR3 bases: TGTGCCAGCAGCCAGCCAGGTTTAGGAACTGAAGCTTTCTTT.